This T cell receptor (beta chain) was found in a study of blood T cell repertoires in COVID-19. Study context: From the United States, Italy and Spain came samples of acute and convalescent COVID-19. PBMCs, B-cell-depleted T cells, or T cells were the source of the cDNA or gDNA that made up the material.

Everyone who took part was roughly 18 to 90 years old, and they came from some 23 US areas. Which cohort a participant joined came from the clinical history participants gave. V gave up 0 bases and J gave up 2 bases; unmatched junction bases: 4. CDR3 length equals 16 residues. Germline CDR1 and CDR2: SGDLS and YYNGEE. Data came from immunoSEQ multiplex PCR; TCRdb stores just in-frame clones and leaves some out. This table has 150,000 to 200,000 clones, around 79% appearing once. Sequenced sample: PBMCs or T cells enriched from blood (not recorded which). The chain employs TRBV9 and TRBJ2-2, with 7 bases aligning to TRBD2. The sequence derives from a woman in her sixties or seventies in a cohort exposed to, infected with or recovered from COVID-19 (not recorded which). The CDR3 DNA reads as TGTGCCAGCAGCGTAGTGGCGGGAGTTAACACCGGGGAGCTGTTTTTT. Its protein is CASSVVAGVNTGELFF.